This T cell receptor (beta chain) was obtained from a study of Tregs in tolerant kidney transplant recipients. The CDR3 consists of 14 residues. Germline V gives CDR1 KGHSY, CDR2 FQNENV. To note about this clone: At one end the junction does not follow the germline gene, possibly because of a read error. Other DNA sequences of this sample code for an identical CDR3.

Method: immunoSEQ multiplex PCR; TCRdb's copy keeps in-frame clones and lacks some. The table records about 240,000 clones, about four fifths of them present only once. This TCR was recovered from a human donor in good health. This chain uses TRBV16 with TRBJ1-3, with TRBD1 matching 8 bases. Sample: CD4+ T cells from blood. The DNA for the CDR3 is TGTGCTAGCAGCCCCAGGGGGCCTGGAAACACCATATATTTT. This codes for CASSPRGPGNTIYF.